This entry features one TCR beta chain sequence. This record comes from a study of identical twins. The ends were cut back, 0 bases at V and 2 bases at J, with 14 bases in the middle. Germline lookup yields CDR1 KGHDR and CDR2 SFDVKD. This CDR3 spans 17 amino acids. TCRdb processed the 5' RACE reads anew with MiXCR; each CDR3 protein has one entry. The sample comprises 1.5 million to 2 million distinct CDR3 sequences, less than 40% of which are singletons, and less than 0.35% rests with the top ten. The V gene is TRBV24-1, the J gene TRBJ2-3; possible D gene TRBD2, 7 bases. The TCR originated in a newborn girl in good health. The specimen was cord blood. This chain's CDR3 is CATSDLGLGGHTDTQYF. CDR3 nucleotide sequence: TGTGCCACCAGTGATTTGGGACTAGGGGGGCACACAGATACGCAGTATTTT.